This T cell receptor (beta chain) was observed in a study of T cells in Graves' hyperthyroidism and ophthalmopathy. As for the study in general: The blood sample was taken at first diagnosis, before treatment began. Findings and limits, study-wide: Peripheral blood also featured most of the thyroid clonotypes expanded above 0.001. The model foresaw ophthalmopathy a median roughly 6.5 months prior to onset.

This CDR3 region has 13 residues. Trimming took 7 bases from V and 8 from J, leaving 14 bases between them. The germline V gene encodes CDR1 SNHLY and CDR2 FYNNEI. TCR beta CDR3 sequences were amplified from RNA transcripts. First-round RT-PCR targeting the TCR CDR3 was performed with the HTBI primer set. TCRdb itself ran the multiplex PCR reads through MiXCR, one entry per CDR3 protein. The repertoire holds more than 500,000 distinct CDR3 sequences, with under 15% as singletons. Only a few counts were recorded for this clonotype. Its specificity is not known. Patients with uncontrolled infections, other autoimmune diseases, pregnancy or lactation were excluded.

The chain carries TRBV2 and TRBJ2-2, with D unresolved. The sequence was obtained from a woman in her thirties or forties with Graves' ophthalmopathy. Material: blood. CDR3 amino acids: CASTKPPKGELFF. The CDR3 DNA follows: TGTGCCAGCACCAAACCTCCTAAGGGGGAGCTGTTTTTT. The full variable domain, its missing parts supplied by reference TRBV2 and TRBJ2-2, is EPEVTQTPSHQVTQMGQEVILRCVPISNHLYFYWYRQILGQKVEFLVSFYNNEISEKSEIFDDQFSVERPDGSNFTLKIRSTKLEDSAMYFCASTKPPKGELFFGEGSRLTVL.